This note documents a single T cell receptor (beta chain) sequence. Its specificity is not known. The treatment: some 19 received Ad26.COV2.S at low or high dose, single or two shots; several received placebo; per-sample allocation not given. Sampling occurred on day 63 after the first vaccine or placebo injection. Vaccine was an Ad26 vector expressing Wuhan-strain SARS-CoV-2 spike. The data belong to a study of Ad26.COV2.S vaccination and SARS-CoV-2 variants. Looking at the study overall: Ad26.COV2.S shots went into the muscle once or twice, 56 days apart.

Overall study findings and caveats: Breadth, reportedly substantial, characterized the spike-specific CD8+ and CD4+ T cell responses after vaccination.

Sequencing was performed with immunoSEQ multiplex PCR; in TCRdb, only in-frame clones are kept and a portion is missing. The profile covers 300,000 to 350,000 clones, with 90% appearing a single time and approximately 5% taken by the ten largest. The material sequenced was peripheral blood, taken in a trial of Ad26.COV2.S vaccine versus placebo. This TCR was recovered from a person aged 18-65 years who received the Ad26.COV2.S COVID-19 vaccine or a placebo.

The CDR3 DNA reads as TGTGCCAGCAGCTTTGTGGGGACAGGGCAAGAGACCCAGTACTTC. Amino acids: CASSFVGTGQETQYF. This chain links TRBV5-5 with TRBJ2-5; 9 positions match TRBD1. The CDR3 has 15 amino acids. CDR1 SGHKS and CDR2 YYEKEE come from the germline V gene (reference sequence). The J segment lost 2 bases and the V segment lost 2 bases, leaving 4 bases of the junction unmatched.